The present TCR beta chain was sequenced within a study of beta chain features in type 1 diabetes. Study-level findings and limits: These data did not resolve whether HLA type affects TCRB rearrangement. Within each of all four CD4+ subsets, Type 1 diabetes patients had TCRB CDR3s that were moderately but significantly shorter. TCRB repertoires of naive, central memory and Treg cells appeared more similar among patients than among healthy donors.

Approximately 0.11 L of blood, on average, came from one heparinised draw per donor. Germline CDR1 is SGHRS and CDR2 is YFSETQ. The CDR3 has 18 residues. Trimming cost V 4 bases and J 3 bases; bases outside gene matches: 10. Reverse transcription of all isolated RNA meant that expressed TCRB transcripts were sequenced. Repertoires were generated with immunoSEQ multiplex PCR, while TCRdb's copy carries only in-frame clones and drops some. The profile shows roughly 130,000 clones, approximately 9.2% of them singletons. As concerns this clone: Its antigen is still unknown.

The sample consisted of central memory CD4+ T cells from blood. The rearrangement joins TRBV5-1 to TRBJ2-5; 15 positions match TRBD2. The receptor was isolated from a man between 18 and 35 years old in good health. The DNA for the CDR3 is TGCGCCAGCAGCCCGGTTCCGGGACTAGCGGGGGGAAAAGAGACCCAGTACTTC. Amino acids: CASSPVPGLAGGKETQYF.